Listed here are 25 T cell receptor beta chains from one sample, sequenced in a study of blood T cell repertoires in COVID-19. Only in-frame clones appear in the TCRdb table, and some are missing; sequencing was by immunoSEQ multiplex PCR. Among 210,000 or so clones listed, over 75% were seen once. The sequenced sample consisted of PBMCs or T cells enriched from blood (not recorded which). These TCRs come from a man in his thirties or forties with acute COVID-19.

This clone was seen a single time. This chain uses TRBV7-9 with TRBJ1-2; the D is unclear. CDR3 length: 14 residues. Trimming left V 1 base short and J 3 bases short, with 9 bases between. From germline, CDR1 is SEHNR and CDR2 FQNEAQ (reference sequence). The CDR3 DNA reads TGTGCCAGCAGCTTAGAAGCGGGCGACTATGGCTACACCTTC. It translates to CASSLEAGDYGYTF.

This clone was seen just once. This rearrangement joins TRBV3-1 (or the pseudogene TRBV3-2) to TRBJ1-4; D gene uncertain. The CDR3 spans 14 residues. Germline V lookup: CDR1 LGHDT, CDR2 YNNKEL (reference sequence). The V end lost 4 bases, the J end lost 3 bases, and 9 bases lay between the germline ends. The CDR3 DNA follows: TGTGCCAGCAGCCCCGGAGGGCCTAATGAAAAACTGTTTTTT. It translates to CASSPGGPNEKLFF.

The chain carries TRBV5-1 and TRBJ1-5; TRBD1 agrees at 9 bases. The V and J ends lost 4 bases and 4 bases, in that order; junction bases with no gene match: 9. CDR3 length: 16 residues. In germline, CDR1 is SGHRS, CDR2 YFSETQ. Written as DNA, the CDR3 is TGCGCCAGCAGCCCGACCGGGACAGGGATTAATCAGCCCCAGCATTTT. As protein: CASSPTGTGINQPQHF.

The V gene is TRBV10-1, the J gene TRBJ2-1; 8 nucleotides agree with TRBD2. The J segment lost 12 bases and the V segment lost 3 bases, leaving 7 bases of the junction unmatched. The CDR3 is 13 residues long. The germline V gene has CDR1 WNHNN and CDR2 SYGVQD (reference sequence). CDR3 in DNA: TGCGCCAGCAGTGATCTGGTAGCGGGAATGCAGTTCTTC. Translation: CASSDLVAGMQFF.

This chain connects TRBV4-2 to TRBJ1-2, with 10 bases that match TRBD1. V was pared by 4 bases and J by 5 bases, with 10 bases of the junction left unmatched. Germline CDR1 reads LGHNA; CDR2 reads YNFKEQ. The CDR3 spans 16 residues. CDR3 bases: TGTGCCAGCAGCCCGGCCGGGACAGGGGACTTGTATGGCTACACCTTC. As protein: CASSPAGTGDLYGYTF.

The CDR3 nucleotides are TGCGCCAGCAGCTTGCTGAGCGGGTCCAGCACAGATACGCAGTATTTT. Its protein product is CASSLLSGSSTDTQYF. The chain employs TRBV5-1 and TRBJ2-3; TRBD2 is a possible D gene (6 bases). Germline CDR1 SGHRS, CDR2 YFSETQ. CDR3 length: 16 residues. With 1 base removed from V and 0 bases from J, the gap between germline ends came to 12 bases.

V is TRBV28 and J is TRBJ2-6, with 9 bases aligning to TRBD2. The CDR3 extends over 16 amino acids. Germline CDR1 reads MDHEN; CDR2 reads SYDVKM. V shed 4 bases, J shed 4 bases, and the junction held 5 bases outside the gene matches. The chain's CDR3 is CASSSAGGTGANVLTF. The CDR3 DNA follows: TGTGCCAGCAGTTCCGCGGGGGGGACCGGGGCCAACGTCCTGACTTTC.

The V gene is TRBV2, the J gene TRBJ2-3; maybe TRBD2 (6 bases). The germline V gene has CDR1 SNHLY and CDR2 FYNNEI. The CDR3 contains 16 residues. Trimming pared 1 base from V and 2 bases from J, leaving 13 bases between. The CDR3 spells CASSEGRGAVTDTQYF. CDR3 DNA: TGTGCCAGCAGTGAAGGGCGGGGCGCGGTCACAGATACGCAGTATTTT.

The chain employs TRBV28 and TRBJ2-7; no clear D. Looked up from germline, CDR1 is MDHEN and CDR2 is SYDVKM. With 4 bases removed from V and 2 bases from J, the gap between germline ends came to 9 bases. CDR3 length: 13 residues. The CDR3 region has the DNA TGTGCCAGCAGTTACGGCGGAGCCTACGAGCAGTACTTC. Translated, it gives CASSYGGAYEQYF.

The chain links TRBV19 to TRBJ1-2, with 8 bases identical to TRBD1. The germline gives CDR1 LNHDA, CDR2 SQIVND (reference sequence). The V segment lost 6 bases and the J segment 6 bases; nucleotides outside the gene matches: 12. The CDR3 loop spans 15 amino acids. The CDR3 is CASSTQTGELDGYTF. CDR3 sequence (DNA): TGTGCCAGTAGCACACAGACAGGGGAGTTGGATGGCTACACCTTC.

This rearrangement joins TRBV4-1 to TRBJ2-2, with D possibly matching TRBD2 (5 bases). This CDR3 is built from 14 residues. Trimming pared 5 bases from V and 5 bases from J, leaving 12 bases between. Germline assignment: CDR1 MGHRA and CDR2 YSYEKL. This chain's CDR3 is CASSEFPGTGELFF. DNA for the CDR3: TGCGCCAGCAGCGAGTTTCCGGGGACCGGGGAGCTGTTTTTT.

The gene calls are TRBV4-1 and TRBJ1-5, with 8 bases that match TRBD1. This CDR3 contains 16 residues. V was pared by 0 bases and J by 9 bases, with 10 bases of the junction left unmatched. Per the germline V gene, CDR1 is MGHRA and CDR2 is YSYEKL. The CDR3 DNA follows: TGCGCCAGCAGCCAAGATTATTCCGGACAGGGTTGGCCCCAGCATTTT. Translating it yields CASSQDYSGQGWPQHF.

V is TRBV19 and J is TRBJ2-3, with 8 bases matching TRBD2. Germline lookup yields CDR1 LNHDA and CDR2 SQIVND (reference sequence). V lost 5 bases, J lost 0 bases, and 19 bases stayed unmatched. The CDR3 sequence is 20 residues long. The CDR3 nucleotides read TGTGCCAGTAGTCTTGTAGCGGGACTACAACTATACTCTAGCACAGATACGCAGTATTTT. It translates to CASSLVAGLQLYSSTDTQYF.

Only a few counts were recorded for this clone. The chain recombines TRBV28 with TRBJ2-7; 8 nucleotides agree with TRBD2. V lost 7 bases and J lost 4; bases outside the gene matches: 3. This CDR3 spans 12 amino acids. Germline V gene sequence: CDR1 MDHEN, CDR2 SYDVKM. Written as DNA, the CDR3 is TGTGCCAGCACTCCGGGGGGGTACGAGCAGTACTTC. This gives the protein CASTPGGYEQYF.

This clone was seen a few times. The chain recombines TRBV30 with TRBJ1-2; the D is unclear. Per germline, CDR1 GTSNPN and CDR2 SVGIG (reference sequence). Deletions cut 5 bases from V and 1 base from J, with 5 bases between. The CDR3 consists of 11 residues. CDR3 coding DNA: TGTGCCTGGGGTCGTAACTATGGCTACACCTTC. Translation: CAWGRNYGYTF.

V and J are TRBV20-1 and TRBJ2-1; D is unclear. The CDR3 totals 11 residues. The germline V gene has CDR1 DFQATT and CDR2 SNEGSKA (reference sequence). V lost 6 bases, J lost 10 bases, and 13 bases lay in between. Here the CDR3 DNA reads TGCAGTGCGACTGACGGTGGGGAGCAGTTCTTC. Translation: CSATDGGEQFF.

The chain has TRBV19 and TRBJ2-3; 7 positions match TRBD2. CDR3 length: 14 residues. Germline values: CDR1 LNHDA, CDR2 SQIVND (reference sequence). V was clipped by 3 bases and J by 2 bases; unmatched bases: 2. The CDR3 coding sequence is TGTGCCAGTAGTATGTGGGACTACACAGATACGCAGTATTTT. Translated: CASSMWDYTDTQYF.

The chain couples TRBV5-1 to TRBJ2-1, with D perhaps TRBD2 (5 bases). Per germline, CDR1 SGHRS and CDR2 YFSETQ. Trimming took off 0 bases at V and 5 bases at J, with 9 bases between the two ends. The CDR3 loop spans 14 amino acids. The CDR3 region has the DNA TGCGCCAGCAGCTTGGAGGCTAGCAACAATGAGCAGTTCTTC. Protein: CASSLEASNNEQFF.

Worth noting for this clone: The junction departs from germline at one end; a sequencing error may be responsible. This chain uses TRBV12-5 with TRBJ1-5; tentatively, D is TRBD1 (6 bases). CDR1 and CDR2 from the germline V gene are LGHNT and FRNRAP. The length of the CDR3 is 12 residues. The CDR3 sequence: CASGSPPGTYMF. The DNA of the CDR3 is TGTGCTAGTGGTTCCCCCCCCGGGACATATATGTTT.

V and J are TRBV27 and TRBJ1-6, with D unresolved. This CDR3 has 15 amino acids. Germline V gene sequence: CDR1 MNHEY, CDR2 SMNVEV (reference sequence). V was cut by 5 bases and J by 0 bases, with 8 bases left in between. The CDR3 bases are TGTGCCAGCAGTGTGATTAGCTCCTATAATTCACCCCTCCACTTT. Its translation is CASSVISSYNSPLHF.

The V and J genes are TRBV10-2 and TRBJ1-2, with D possibly being TRBD1 (6 bases). CDR3 length: 15 amino acids. V lost 0 bases to trimming and J lost 3 bases, with 11 bases between them. Germline CDR1 is WSHSY and CDR2 is SAAADI. CDR3 in DNA: TGCGCCAGCAGTGAGTCGGCGGGGGCGGACTATGGCTACACCTTC. It codes for CASSESAGADYGYTF.

The rearrangement uses TRBV14 and TRBJ2-4, with 7 bases that match TRBD1. Per germline, CDR1 SGHDN and CDR2 FVKESK. J was trimmed by 8 bases and V by 1 base; bases with no gene match: 2. The CDR3 extends over 13 amino acids. CDR3 in DNA: TGTGCCAGCAGCCAAGGCCAGGGGGACATTCAGTACTTC. Translating it yields CASSQGQGDIQYF.

To note about this clone: This sample includes further DNA sequences coding for the same CDR3. The chain carries TRBV9 and TRBJ2-5, with 8 bases that match TRBD1. This CDR3 region has 15 residues. V trimming: 0 bases; J trimming: 2 bases; junction bases outside the gene matches: 3. Germline CDR1 and CDR2: SGDLS and YYNGEE. Here the CDR3 reads CASSVGQGIQETQYF. CDR3 coding DNA: TGTGCCAGCAGCGTAGGACAGGGGATTCAAGAGACCCAGTACTTC.

This clone appeared a single time. The genes are TRBV7-3 and TRBJ2-2, with D maybe TRBD2 (5 bases). The CDR3 is 13 residues long. V was pared by 5 bases and J by 6 bases, with 10 bases between. Germline lookup yields CDR1 SGHTA and CDR2 FQGTGA. The CDR3 DNA reads TGTGCCAGCAGCCCATGGGGAGCCGGGGAGCTGTTTTTT. It specifies CASSPWGAGELFF.

This clone showed up just a few times. The V call is TRBV2, the J call TRBJ2-7; D is perhaps TRBD1 (5 bases). This CDR3 contains 17 residues. Trimming pared 4 bases from V and 0 bases from J, leaving 19 bases between. Germline CDR1 reads SNHLY; CDR2 reads FYNNEI. The CDR3 DNA is TGTGCCAGCAGTGTACCCGTAGGGCAGGGCTTCTCCTACGAGCAGTACTTC. Protein sequence: CASSVPVGQGFSYEQYF.